The 17 T cell receptor beta chains reported below all come from one sample, sequenced in a study of T cells after yellow fever vaccination. Each CDR3 protein is one row after TCRdb ran MiXCR on the 5' RACE reads. This repertoire shows 500,000 to 550,000 distinct CDR3 sequences, just over 20% found once; its top ten account for approximately 16%. The specimen was PBMCs, collected 20 to 25 days after the first yellow fever vaccination. All receptors derive from a man aged 18 to 30 who received the YFV17D yellow fever vaccine.

The genes are TRBV29-1 and TRBJ2-1; the match to TRBD2 covers 7 bases. The junction had 1 base not matched to a gene; V was cut back by 6 bases and J by 8 bases. The CDR3 contains 10 residues. In germline, CDR1 is SQVTM, CDR2 ANQGSEA. The CDR3 loop reads CSVGGYEQFF. Here the CDR3 DNA reads TGCAGCGTCGGGGGGTATGAGCAGTTCTTC.

This rearrangement joins TRBV4-1 to TRBJ1-2; D unresolved. This CDR3 has 15 residues. Germline V gives CDR1 MGHRA, CDR2 YSYEKL. V lost 1 base to trimming and J lost 8 bases, with 17 bases between them. The CDR3 sequence: CASSQVKVRSDGYTF. The CDR3 nucleotides are TGCGCCAGCAGCCAAGTAAAGGTGCGAAGCGACGGCTACACCTTC.

V and J are TRBV20-1 and TRBJ2-1; a possible D gene is TRBD1 (6 bases). Looked up from germline, CDR1 is DFQATT and CDR2 is SNEGSKA (reference sequence). Trimming took 6 bases from V and 3 from J, leaving 27 bases between them. The CDR3 consists of 18 residues. The CDR3 reads CSARGNSLDRRFYNEQFF. Here the CDR3 DNA reads TGCAGTGCGAGGGGGAATTCATTGGACAGACGATTCTACAATGAGCAGTTCTTC.

V and J are TRBV20-1 and TRBJ1-6, with D unresolved. Between the trimmed V and J ends, which lost 4 bases and 2 bases, there was a span of 12 bases. Germline lookup yields CDR1 DFQATT and CDR2 SNEGSKA (reference sequence). This CDR3 is built from 15 residues. CDR3 residues: CSAKSEATYNSPLHF. CDR3 in DNA: TGCAGTGCTAAGTCGGAAGCCACCTATAATTCACCCCTCCACTTT.

This clonotype has more than one count but fewer than ten. The chain has TRBV12-3 or TRBV12-4 and TRBJ2-7; possible D gene TRBD2, 5 bases. The CDR3 sequence is 13 residues long. V was shortened by 4 bases and J by 2 bases, with 9 bases between the two germline ends. CDR3 DNA: TGTGCCAGCAGTTCCGGACTGCCCTACGAGCAGTACGTC. As protein: CASSSGLPYEQYV.

The table lists this clonotype with a few counts. The genes are TRBV20-1 and TRBJ2-7; D may be TRBD1 or TRBD2 (6 bases each). The CDR3 runs 14 residues. The V end was cut by 6 bases, the J end by 1 base, with 16 bases between. CDR1 DFQATT and CDR2 SNEGSKA come from the germline V gene (reference sequence). The CDR3: CSAPPGGHSYEQYF. The DNA of the CDR3 is TGCAGTGCCCCACCCGGGGGACATTCCTACGAGCAGTACTTC.

This clonotype has only a few counts. The chain joins TRBV6-1 to TRBJ2-3; TRBD2 might be the D (6 bases). V lost 6 bases and J lost 2, with 18 bases in between. This CDR3 spans 16 amino acids. Germline values: CDR1 MNHNS, CDR2 SASEGT. CDR3 sequence: CASSPLAGPSTDTQYF. The CDR3 DNA sequence: TGTGCCAGCAGCCCCTTGGCGGGACCTTCCACAGATACGCAGTATTTT.

V gene TRBV3-1 combines with J gene TRBJ2-2; D is unclear. This CDR3 comprises 16 residues. From germline, CDR1 is LGHDT and CDR2 YNNKEL (reference sequence). Trimming shortened V by 6 bases and J by 2 bases, and 16 bases separated the two germline ends. The CDR3 here is CASSRKSVGNTGELFF. CDR3 nucleotide sequence: TGTGCCAGCAGTCGGAAAAGCGTCGGCAACACCGGGGAGCTGTTTTTT.

The chain combines TRBV5-4 with TRBJ1-1, with D perhaps matching TRBD1 (5 bases). Trimming removed 1 base at V and 6 bases at J, with 10 bases between. The CDR3 runs to 13 residues. Germline V gene sequence: CDR1 SGHNT, CDR2 YYREEE (reference sequence). The CDR3 nucleotides are TGTGCCAGCAGCTTGCGGGGGACCCCTGAAGCTTTCTTT. Translating it yields CASSLRGTPEAFF.

This rearrangement joins TRBV18 to TRBJ2-1; D call uncertain. The CDR3 sequence is 13 residues long. Trimming left V 3 bases short and J 3 bases short, with 6 bases between. Germline V gene sequence: CDR1 KGHSH, CDR2 LQKENI. This CDR3 is CASSPAGYNEQFF. The CDR3 bases are TGTGCCAGCTCACCGGCCGGCTACAATGAGCAGTTCTTC.

In this sample, this clonotype turned up a few times. The V and J genes are TRBV6-5 and TRBJ2-5; 9 bases are shared with TRBD2. The CDR3 consists of 17 residues. Per germline, CDR1 MNHEY and CDR2 SVGAGI. V shed 7 bases and J 1 base; nucleotides not matched to a gene: 13. The chain's CDR3 is CASIWVWTSATQETQYF. As DNA, the CDR3 is TGTGCCAGCATTTGGGTGTGGACTAGCGCAACCCAAGAGACCCAGTACTTC.

The V and J genes are TRBV4-1 and TRBJ2-1; the D gene is possibly TRBD1 (6 bases). CDR3 length: 17 amino acids. V was clipped by 3 bases and J by 2 bases, with 17 bases between them. The germline CDR1 and CDR2 sequences are MGHRA and YSYEKL. CDR3 loop: CASSQTETGLAYNEQFF. The CDR3 DNA reads TGCGCCAGCAGCCAGACCGAAACAGGGTTGGCCTACAATGAGCAGTTCTTC.

The V and J genes are TRBV7-9 and TRBJ1-1; D is unresolved. Trimming cost V 2 bases and J 10 bases, with 20 bases left between them. Germline values: CDR1 SEHNR, CDR2 FQNEAQ (reference sequence). The CDR3 is made up of 15 amino acids. CDR3 loop: CASSLTSLTAFGAFF. CDR3 DNA: TGTGCCAGCAGCTTAACTAGTTTAACAGCGTTTGGAGCTTTCTTT.

This clonotype has a handful of counts. The chain uses TRBV11-2 and TRBJ1-5; perhaps TRBD1 as D (6 bases). The V gene's germline CDR1 is SGHAT and CDR2 FQNNGV. Trimming cost V 9 bases and J 2 bases, with 17 bases left between them. The CDR3 extends over 15 amino acids. CDR3 loop: CARIGQLSCNQPQHF. DNA for the CDR3: TGTGCCAGGATTGGACAGTTGAGCTGCAATCAGCCCCAGCATTTT.

Notes on this clonotype: Sequence at one end of the junction differs from germline and may be a read error. The chain joins TRBV6-1 to TRBJ2-1; D might be TRBD2 (5 bases). Per germline, CDR1 MNHNS and CDR2 SASEGT. The CDR3 runs 17 residues. This CDR3 reads CACSPFEGRNRLNEQFF. In nucleotides, the CDR3 is TGTGCCTGCAGTCCATTCGAGGGCAGGAATCGGTTAAATGAGCAGTTCTTC.

CDR3 loop: CSVARQTDISYEQYF. In nucleotides, the CDR3 is TGCAGCGTCGCCCGACAGACAGATATCTCCTACGAGCAGTACTTC. The chain combines TRBV29-1 with TRBJ2-7, with D perhaps matching TRBD1 (5 bases). Germline assignment: CDR1 SQVTM and CDR2 ANQGSEA. This CDR3 is built from 15 residues. Trimming pared 6 bases from V and 0 bases from J, leaving 18 bases between.

V gene TRBV5-1 combines with J gene TRBJ1-1; 12 positions match TRBD1. Germline loops: CDR1 SGHRS, CDR2 YFSETQ. V lost 0 bases and J lost 3; bases outside the gene matches: 3. The CDR3 loop spans 16 amino acids. In nucleotides, the CDR3 is TGCGCCAGCAGCTTGGCCGGGACAGGGGGCTACACTGAAGCTTTCTTT. This sequence encodes CASSLAGTGGYTEAFF.